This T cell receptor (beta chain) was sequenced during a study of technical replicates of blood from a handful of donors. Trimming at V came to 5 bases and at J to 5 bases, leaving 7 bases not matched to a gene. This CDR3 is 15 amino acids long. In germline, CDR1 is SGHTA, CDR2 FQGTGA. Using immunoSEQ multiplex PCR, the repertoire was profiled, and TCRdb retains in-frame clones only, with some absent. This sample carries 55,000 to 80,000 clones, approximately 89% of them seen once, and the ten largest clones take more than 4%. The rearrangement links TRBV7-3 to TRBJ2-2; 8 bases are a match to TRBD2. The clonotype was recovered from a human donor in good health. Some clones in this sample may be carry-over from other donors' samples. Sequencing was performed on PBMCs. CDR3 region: CASSPYQRGTGELFF. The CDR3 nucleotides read TGTGCCAGCAGCCCTTACCAGCGGGGGACCGGGGAGCTGTTTTTT. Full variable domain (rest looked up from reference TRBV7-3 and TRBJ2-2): GAGVSQTPSNKVTEKGKYVELRCDPISGHTALYWYRQSLGQGPEFLIYFQGTGAADDSGLPNDRFFAVRPEGSVSTLKIQRTERGDSAVYLCASSPYQRGTGELFFGEGSRLTVL.